These 18 T cell receptor beta chains share one sample of origin, sequenced in a study of post-analysis software for immune sequencing data. Study-level results: The five TRBV segments detected at higher frequency in patients than in controls included TRBV5-6, TRBV5-1 and TRBV20-1.

These receptors' antigens are unknown. Libraries were made from TCR beta cDNA, and they carried unique molecular identifiers. One entry per CDR3 protein results from TCRdb running MiXCR on the PCR reads. The repertoire holds 820,000 or so distinct CDR3 sequences, with approximately 53% as singletons. Sequenced input: blood. These receptor sequences come from a girl aged 5-17 years with multiple sclerosis.

This rearrangement joins TRBV12-3 or TRBV12-4 to TRBJ2-5; weak D call: TRBD2 (6 bases). V dropped 3 bases and J dropped 4 bases, with 9 bases sitting between them. The CDR3 sequence is 13 residues long. In DNA form, the CDR3 reads TGTGCCAGCAGTTTTGCGGGGAGAGAGACCCAGTACTTC. Translating it yields CASSFAGRETQYF.

The chain is built from TRBV29-1 and TRBJ1-2; D may be TRBD1 (6 bases). Germline V gene data show CDR1 as SQVTM and CDR2 as ANQGSEA. Trimming left V 5 bases short and J 4 bases short, with 17 bases between. This CDR3 comprises 14 residues. The CDR3 protein is CSVYKTGVGYGYTF. The CDR3 DNA sequence: TGCAGCGTTTATAAGACAGGCGTCGGCTATGGCTACACCTTC.

The genes are TRBV5-4 and TRBJ1-2; the D is unclear. V shed 0 bases and J shed 2 bases, with 8 bases lying between them. The germline V gene has CDR1 SGHNT and CDR2 YYREEE (reference sequence). The CDR3 is 14 amino acids. For the CDR3, the DNA is TGTGCCAGCAGCTTGGCCCCGAGGAACTATGGCTACACCTTC. Translated, it gives CASSLAPRNYGYTF.

The chain recombines TRBV12-5 with TRBJ2-5; 7 nucleotides align to TRBD2. Trimming cost V 4 bases and J 4 bases; bases outside gene matches: 3. This CDR3 comprises 13 residues. Germline-derived CDR1 and CDR2 are LGHNT and FRNRAP. CDR3 sequence: CASGSGLVETQYF. The CDR3 DNA reads as TGTGCTAGTGGTTCCGGACTAGTAGAGACCCAGTACTTC.

The chain carries TRBV20-1 and TRBJ2-1; D may correspond to TRBD1 or TRBD2 (6 bases each). The DNA end is more similar to TRBJ2-7, so the J call may be wrong. The CDR3 is made up of 14 amino acids. In germline, CDR1 is DFQATT, CDR2 SNEGSKA (reference sequence). The chain's CDR3 is CSATERTGRYEQYF. The CDR3 DNA reads as TGCAGTGCCACGGAGAGAACAGGGAGGTACGAGCAGTACTTC.

The chain uses TRBV6-2 or TRBV6-3 and TRBJ2-7, with TRBD2 matching 7 bases. Germline V gene lookup returns CDR1 MNHEY and CDR2 SVGEGT. This CDR3 spans 14 amino acids. J lost 3 bases, V lost 4 bases, and 6 bases had no gene match. The CDR3 is CASSSPGGYYEQYF. CDR3 nucleotides: TGTGCCAGCAGTTCCCCGGGAGGTTACTACGAGCAGTACTTC.

This clonotype was observed a few times. This chain links TRBV7-9 with TRBJ2-3; tentatively, D is TRBD1 (5 bases). CDR1 is SEHNR, CDR2 FQNEAQ, per germline (reference sequence). The V and J ends lost 1 base and 5 bases respectively, with 7 bases between them. The CDR3 totals 13 residues. CDR3 region: CASSLVQGDTQYF. CDR3 nucleotide sequence: TGTGCCAGCAGCTTAGTGCAGGGAGATACGCAGTATTTT.

The rearrangement uses TRBV7-2 and TRBJ2-1, with unresolved D. The V gene's germline CDR1 is SGHTA and CDR2 FQGNSA. With 6 bases removed from V and 4 bases from J, the gap between germline ends came to 13 bases. CDR3 length: 14 amino acids. CDR3 sequence (DNA): TGTGCCAGCAGTCATAGAAACGGGTACAATGAGCAGTTCTTC. Translating gives CASSHRNGYNEQFF.

The chain recombines TRBV14 with TRBJ1-1; TRBD1 matches 7 bases. Germline lookup yields CDR1 SGHDN and CDR2 FVKESK. The CDR3 length is 13 residues. Trimming removed 5 bases from V and 7 bases from J; junction bases left unmatched: 7. The CDR3 protein is CASSDAHRGEAFF. The CDR3 DNA sequence: TGTGCCAGCAGCGACGCACACAGGGGTGAAGCTTTCTTT. The variable domain in full, completed from reference TRBV14 and TRBJ1-1, reads EAGVTQFPSHSVIEKGQTVTLRCDPISGHDNLYWYRRVMGKEIKFLLHFVKESKQDESGMPNNRFLAERTGGTYSTLKVQPAELEDSGVYFCASSDAHRGEAFFGQGTRLTVV.

This clonotype was observed once. The rearrangement links TRBV5-1 to TRBJ2-2, with D tentatively TRBD1 (7 bases). There are 17 residues in the CDR3. The ends were cut back, 4 bases at V and 2 bases at J, with 18 bases in the middle. Germline values: CDR1 SGHRS, CDR2 YFSETQ. The CDR3 is CASSRLGGTVNTGELFF. The CDR3 nucleotides read TGCGCCAGCAGCCGCCTTGGGGGGACAGTCAACACCGGGGAGCTGTTTTTT. Drawing the rest from reference TRBV5-1 and TRBJ2-2, the complete variable domain is KAGVTQTPRYLIKTRGQQVTLSCSPISGHRSVSWYQQTPGQGLQFLFEYFSETQRNKGNFPGRFSGRQFSNSRSEMNVSTLELGDSALYLCASSRLGGTVNTGELFFGEGSRLTVL.

The J gene is TRBJ2-1, the V gene TRBV5-1; 7 bases map to TRBD1. The CDR3 is 14 amino acids. Per the germline V gene, CDR1 is SGHRS and CDR2 is YFSETQ. V was pared by 2 bases and J by 6 bases, with 5 bases of the junction left unmatched. The CDR3 nucleotides are TGCGCCAGCAGCTTAGAACAGGGGATCAATGAGCAGTTCTTC. Its protein is CASSLEQGINEQFF.

This clonotype was observed a handful of times. This sequence joins TRBV4-1 and TRBJ1-1; D is uncertain. The germline CDR1 and CDR2 sequences are MGHRA and YSYEKL. V lost 1 base to trimming and J lost 3 bases, with 3 bases between them. The CDR3 is 12 amino acids. CDR3 residues: CASSQGDTEAFF. The CDR3 DNA reads TGCGCCAGCAGCCAAGGGGACACTGAAGCTTTCTTT.

The rearrangement links TRBV5-1 to TRBJ2-1; TRBD2 aligns across 9 bases. Germline CDR1 is SGHRS and CDR2 is YFSETQ. Trimming took 4 bases from V and 6 from J; bases not matched to a gene: 8. The CDR3 consists of 15 residues. CDR3 DNA: TGCGCCAGCAGCCGACTAATAGCGGGGGCCAATGAGCAGTTCTTC. Protein sequence: CASSRLIAGANEQFF.

This clonotype was counted a few times. The V call is TRBV7-2, the J call TRBJ2-5; D is ambiguous. The last part of the DNA fits TRBJ2-7 better; the J call may be wrong. This CDR3 comprises 11 residues. Germline V gene data show CDR1 as SGHTA and CDR2 as FQGNSA. DNA of the CDR3: TGTGCCAGCAGAGCCTTTGACGAGCAGTACTTC. It codes for CASRAFDEQYF.

A few counts support this clonotype. The rearrangement links TRBV7-9 to TRBJ2-3; D not certain. The CDR3 sequence is 15 residues long. Per germline, CDR1 SEHNR and CDR2 FQNEAQ (reference sequence). V dropped 5 bases and J dropped 3 bases, with 15 bases sitting between them. The chain's CDR3 is CASSPVTLGTDTQYF. The DNA of the CDR3 is TGTGCCAGCAGCCCCGTGACCCTAGGGACAGATACGCAGTATTTT.

The sample holds many counts of this clonotype. The chain couples TRBV5-1 to TRBJ2-5; D might be TRBD1 (6 bases). The germline gives CDR1 SGHRS, CDR2 YFSETQ. The CDR3 is 15 amino acids. Trimming pared 0 bases from V and 2 bases from J, leaving 11 bases between. CDR3 region: CASSLDGRGQETQYF. The CDR3, as DNA: TGCGCCAGCAGCTTGGACGGCAGGGGACAAGAGACCCAGTACTTC.

The rearrangement joins TRBV12-3 or TRBV12-4 to TRBJ1-5; 8 bases are a match to TRBD1. This CDR3 comprises 15 residues. V shed 6 bases, J shed 1 base, and the junction held 5 bases outside the gene matches. The CDR3 DNA is TGTGCCAGCAGGTCCGGACAGGGAAGCAATCAGCCCCAGCATTTT. It is translated as CASRSGQGSNQPQHF.

The V call is TRBV2, the J call TRBJ2-3; D gene unclear. Per the germline V gene, CDR1 is SNHLY and CDR2 is FYNNEI. The V and J ends lost 6 bases and 4 bases respectively, with 14 bases between them. The CDR3 totals 14 residues. Here the CDR3 reads CASRLASYSDTQYF. CDR3 DNA: TGTGCCAGCAGGCTCGCGTCCTATTCAGATACGCAGTATTTT.